Below are 23 T cell receptor beta chains sequenced from a single sample in a study of T cell responses to AZD1222 COVID-19 vaccine. Clones were sequenced by immunoSEQ multiplex PCR, and TCRdb holds only the in-frame ones, with some missing. The table has some 95,000 clones, under 90% seen once. The starting material was peripheral blood, obtained on day 0 of MenACWY control vaccination. Source of these receptors: an adult in good health.

This clone was seen just once. This chain uses TRBV19 with TRBJ1-6; D is possibly TRBD1 (5 bases). This CDR3 contains 16 residues. The V end lost 1 base, the J end lost 8 bases, and 15 bases lay between the germline ends. Germline V lookup: CDR1 LNHDA, CDR2 SQIVND (reference sequence). The CDR3 DNA is TGTGCCAGTAGTATAGGGGGGTCGAACATATATTCACCCCTCCACTTT. It encodes CASSIGGSNIYSPLHF.

The V call is TRBV11-2, the J call TRBJ2-7; 8 nucleotides line up with TRBD1. The CDR3 totals 15 residues. With V trimmed by 3 bases and J by 4 bases, 8 bases remained unmatched. Germline values: CDR1 SGHAT, CDR2 FQNNGV. This chain's CDR3 is CASSLDRAPNYEQYF. CDR3 nucleotides: TGTGCCAGCAGCTTGGACAGGGCCCCCAATTACGAGCAGTACTTC.

The rearrangement uses TRBV28 and TRBJ2-7, with 14 bases lining up with TRBD2. The CDR3 spans 15 residues. V lost 5 bases to trimming and J lost 9 bases; unmatched junction nucleotides: 9. In germline, CDR1 is MDHEN, CDR2 SYDVKM. The CDR3 here is CASSSGTSGGSVQYF. For the CDR3, the DNA is TGTGCCAGCAGTAGCGGGACTAGCGGGGGAAGTGTGCAGTACTTC. Full variable domain (outside the CDR3, taken from reference TRBV28 and TRBJ2-7): DVKVTQSSRYLVKRTGEKVFLECVQDMDHENMFWYRQDPGLGLRLIYFSYDVKMKEKGDIPEGYSVSREKKERFSLILESASTNQTSMYLCASSSGTSGGSVQYFGPGTRLTVT.

This clone was counted between two and nine times. The CDR3: CASSWRLARSGELFF. DNA for the CDR3: TGTGCCAGCAGTTGGAGACTAGCTAGATCCGGGGAGCTGTTTTTT. The rearrangement links TRBV28 to TRBJ2-2; the match to TRBD2 covers 7 bases. J was trimmed by 6 bases and V by 4 bases; bases with no gene match: 8. Germline V gene sequence: CDR1 MDHEN, CDR2 SYDVKM. The CDR3 consists of 15 residues.

The chain combines TRBV7-6 with TRBJ2-1, with 10 positions matching TRBD1. The CDR3 has 16 residues. Germline CDR1 is SGHVS and CDR2 is FNYEAQ. V shed 4 bases and J 5 bases; nucleotides not matched to a gene: 8. CDR3 sequence (DNA): TGTGCCAGCAGCTGGGAGCTGGGACAGGGGCACAATGAGCAGTTCTTC. This codes for CASSWELGQGHNEQFF.

This clone was seen a single time. V is TRBV24-1 and J is TRBJ2-2; the match to TRBD2 covers 13 bases. There are 16 residues in the CDR3. CDR1 is KGHDR, CDR2 SFDVKD, per germline. J lost 6 bases, V lost 4 bases, and 4 bases had no gene match. CDR3 nucleotide sequence: TGTGCCACCAGTGACCCCGGACTAGCGGGGGCCGGGGAGCTGTTTTTT. It encodes CATSDPGLAGAGELFF.

This sequence joins TRBV15 and TRBJ2-2, with 9 bases fitting TRBD1. The ends lost 0 bases at V and 4 bases at J; junction bases unmatched: 3. From germline, CDR1 is LNHNV and CDR2 YYDKDF (reference sequence). The CDR3 sequence is 16 residues long. The CDR3, as DNA: TGTGCCACCAGCAGAGATGGGACAGGGAGCACCGGGGAGCTGTTTTTT. The encoded protein is CATSRDGTGSTGELFF.

The V gene is TRBV30, the J gene TRBJ1-1; 7 bases align to TRBD1. The length of the CDR3 is 12 residues. V shed 3 bases and J 4 bases; nucleotides not matched to a gene: 2. Germline CDR1 and CDR2: GTSNPN and SVGIG (reference sequence). In DNA form, the CDR3 reads TGTGCCTGGAGGAGGGGGCCCACTGAAGCTTTCTTT. As protein: CAWRRGPTEAFF.

This clone appeared a few times. The V and J genes are TRBV28 and TRBJ1-2; 10 bases agree with TRBD1. Germline CDR1 is MDHEN and CDR2 is SYDVKM. V shed 4 bases and J 3 bases; nucleotides not matched to a gene: 17. The CDR3 extends over 19 amino acids. In nucleotides, the CDR3 is TGTGCCAGCAGTTCCCTGCTCCGGGACAGGGGCTTAGTAGACTATGGCTACACCTTC. This encodes CASSSLLRDRGLVDYGYTF.

V gene TRBV7-9 combines with J gene TRBJ2-5, with D perhaps matching TRBD2 (5 bases). The CDR3 spans 12 residues. Germline V gives CDR1 SEHNR, CDR2 FQNEAQ (reference sequence). The V end lost 4 bases, the J end lost 13 bases, and 16 bases lay between the germline ends. The CDR3 bases are TGTGCCAGCAGCTCCATACGGACTGGGTTGTACTTC. Translation gives CASSSIRTGLYF. Supplemented by reference TRBV7-9 and TRBJ2-5, the full variable domain reads DTGVSQNPRHKITKRGQNVTFRCDPISEHNRLYWYRQTLGQGPEFLTYFQNEAQLEKSRLLSDRFSAERPKGSFSTLEIQRTEQGDSAMYLCASSSIRTGLYFGPGTRLLVL.

CDR3 loop: CASSYRNTEAFF. The CDR3 bases are TGTGCCAGCAGTTACCGGAACACTGAAGCTTTCTTT. The V gene is TRBV6-5, the J gene TRBJ1-1; no reliable D call. This CDR3 is 12 amino acids long. V lost 2 bases to trimming and J lost 1 base, with 2 bases between them. The germline gives CDR1 MNHEY, CDR2 SVGAGI.

The V call is TRBV29-1, the J call TRBJ2-5; D may be TRBD1 (6 bases). Germline CDR1 is SQVTM and CDR2 is ANQGSEA. The CDR3 runs to 13 residues. Trimming stripped 4 bases from V and 0 bases from J, with 9 bases between. This CDR3 reads CSVVGGYQETQYF. DNA of the CDR3: TGCAGCGTTGTAGGGGGTTACCAAGAGACCCAGTACTTC.

The chain couples TRBV20-1 to TRBJ1-1; D is ambiguous. This CDR3 has 11 residues. V was trimmed by 3 bases and J by 1 base, leaving 3 bases between them. Germline-derived CDR1 and CDR2 are DFQATT and SNEGSKA (reference sequence). CDR3 protein: CSASENTEAFF. The CDR3 bases are TGCAGTGCTAGTGAGAACACTGAAGCTTTCTTT.

The chain has TRBV2 and TRBJ2-5, with 8 bases fitting TRBD1. J lost 5 bases, V lost 2 bases, and 7 bases had no gene match. Looked up from germline, CDR1 is SNHLY and CDR2 is FYNNEI. The CDR3 is 15 residues long. The CDR3 loop is CASSEQGADGETQYF. For the CDR3, the DNA is TGTGCCAGCAGTGAACAGGGGGCTGATGGTGAGACCCAGTACTTC.

The rearrangement uses TRBV18 and TRBJ1-3; a weak D match, TRBD1 (5 bases). The CDR3 loop spans 16 amino acids. With 5 bases removed from V and 2 bases from J, the gap between germline ends came to 16 bases. CDR1 and CDR2 (germline): KGHSH, LQKENI. For the CDR3, the DNA is TGTGCCAGCTCAAACAGTCAGGGATCTCCTGGAAACACCATATATTTT. It translates to CASSNSQGSPGNTIYF.

V is TRBV27 and J is TRBJ1-4, with no clear D. In germline, CDR1 is MNHEY, CDR2 SMNVEV (reference sequence). The germline V and J ends were trimmed by 2 bases and 7 bases, with 11 bases remaining between them. The length of the CDR3 is 14 residues. CDR3 DNA sequence: TGTGCCAGCAGTTTAAACGGGGAAGGTGAAAAACTGTTTTTT. Its protein is CASSLNGEGEKLFF.

The genes are TRBV4-2 and TRBJ2-1, with D possibly TRBD2 on 5 matching bases. The CDR3 runs 14 residues. Trimming left V 0 bases short and J 7 bases short, with 10 bases between. Germline CDR1 LGHNA, CDR2 YNFKEQ. CDR3 coding DNA: TGTGCCAGCAGCCAAGATCAGGACTCGAATGAGCAGTTCTTC. Residues: CASSQDQDSNEQFF.

V usage is TRBV19 and J usage is TRBJ1-2; 7 bases match TRBD1. J lost 9 bases, V lost 6 bases, and 16 bases had no gene match. The CDR3 totals 15 residues. Germline loops: CDR1 LNHDA, CDR2 SQIVND (reference sequence). The CDR3 region has the DNA TGTGCCAGTAGGCACGGGACAGCTGATTATGGAAGCTACACCTTC. Translated: CASRHGTADYGSYTF.

V gene TRBV7-2 combines with J gene TRBJ1-5; D might be TRBD1 (5 bases). The CDR3 is 15 residues long. Trimming stripped 1 base from V and 4 bases from J, with 11 bases between. Germline CDR1 and CDR2: SGHTA and FQGNSA. The CDR3 here is CASSLGWAGNQPQHF. The CDR3 DNA reads TGTGCCAGCAGCTTAGGATGGGCAGGGAATCAGCCCCAGCATTTT.

The chain uses TRBV6-2 or TRBV6-3 and TRBJ1-5; 7 nucleotides line up with TRBD1. This CDR3 has 15 amino acids. V trimming: 6 bases; J trimming: 3 bases; junction bases outside the gene matches: 8. From germline, CDR1 is MNHEY and CDR2 SVGEGT. CDR3 residues: CASSPGTAINQPQHF. CDR3 coding DNA: TGTGCCAGCAGCCCCGGGACAGCGATCAATCAGCCCCAGCATTTT.

This chain joins TRBV5-1 and TRBJ1-6, with 9 positions matching TRBD1. In germline, CDR1 is SGHRS, CDR2 YFSETQ. V was clipped by 3 bases and J by 7 bases; unmatched bases: 8. This CDR3 region has 16 residues. This chain's CDR3 is CASSWGGQGMNSPLHF. The CDR3 nucleotides read TGCGCCAGCAGCTGGGGAGGACAGGGGATGAATTCACCCCTCCACTTT. Drawing the rest from reference TRBV5-1 and TRBJ1-6, the complete variable domain is KAGVTQTPRYLIKTRGQQVTLSCSPISGHRSVSWYQQTPGQGLQFLFEYFSETQRNKGNFPGRFSGRQFSNSRSEMNVSTLELGDSALYLCASSWGGQGMNSPLHFGNGTRLTVT.

There are a few counts of this clone. The rearrangement links TRBV10-3 to TRBJ2-7; 9 nucleotides align to TRBD1. Germline trimming cut 3 bases from V and 12 bases from J; bases unmatched to any gene: 9. The germline V gene has CDR1 ENHRY and CDR2 SYGVKD. There are 13 residues in the CDR3. The CDR3 region is CAISDLNLGQGYF. In DNA form, the CDR3 reads TGTGCCATCAGTGACCTAAACCTGGGACAGGGGTACTTC.

CDR3 nucleotide sequence: TGTGCCAGCAGTGGGGAGGCAGACACCATATATTTT. Translation gives CASSGEADTIYF. J is TRBJ1-3 and V is TRBV2; D is ambiguous. This CDR3 has 12 amino acids. V was cut by 4 bases and J by 8 bases, with 9 bases left in between. Germline CDR1 reads SNHLY; CDR2 reads FYNNEI.